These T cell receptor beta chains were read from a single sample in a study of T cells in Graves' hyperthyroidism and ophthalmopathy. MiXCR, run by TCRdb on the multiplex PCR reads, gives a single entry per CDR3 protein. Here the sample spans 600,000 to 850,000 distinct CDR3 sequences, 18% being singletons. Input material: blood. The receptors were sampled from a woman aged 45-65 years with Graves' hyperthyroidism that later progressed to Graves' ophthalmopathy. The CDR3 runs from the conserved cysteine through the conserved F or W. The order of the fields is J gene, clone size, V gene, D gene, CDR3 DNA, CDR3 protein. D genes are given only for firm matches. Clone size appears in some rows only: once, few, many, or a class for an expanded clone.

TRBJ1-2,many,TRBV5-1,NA,TGCGCCAGCAGCCCAGCTACAGGGCGCCGGTACTATGGCTACACCTTC,CASSPATGRRYYGYTF
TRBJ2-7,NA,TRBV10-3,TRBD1,TGTGCCATCAGTGGGGACCGGGACAGTATCTACGAGCAGTACTTC,CAISGDRDSIYEQYF
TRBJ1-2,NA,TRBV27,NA,TGTGCCAGCAGTTTTGGGGGGCAATCTCGTGGCTACACCTTC,CASSFGGQSRGYTF
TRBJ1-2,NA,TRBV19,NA,TGTGCCAGTACTCCACCGACAGTTATCATCTATGGCTACACCTTC,CASTPPTVIIYGYTF
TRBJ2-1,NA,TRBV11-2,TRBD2,TGTGCCAGCAGCTTATCAGCGGGGGGGCCCCTTGAGCAGTTCTTC,CASSLSAGGPLEQFF
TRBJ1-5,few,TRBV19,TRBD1,TGTGCCAGTATAATGCGTGAGGGGGCGCGGAATCAGCCCCAGCATTTT,CASIMREGARNQPQHF
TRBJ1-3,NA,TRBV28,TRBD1,TGTGCCAGCAGTACCGGGACAGGGGGAGCGGTTCATGGAAACACCATATATTTT,CASSTGTGGAVHGNTIYF
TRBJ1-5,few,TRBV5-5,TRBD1,TGTGCCAGCAGCTTAATTGACAGGGGGAATCAGCCCCAGCATTTT,CASSLIDRGNQPQHF
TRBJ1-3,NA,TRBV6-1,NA,TGTGCCAGCAGACCCTCGGTCACATCTGGAAACACCATATATTTT,CASRPSVTSGNTIYF
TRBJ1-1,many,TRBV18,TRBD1,TGTGCCAGCTCGCTTACAGGGGAAGCCGAAGCTTTCTTT,CASSLTGEAEAFF
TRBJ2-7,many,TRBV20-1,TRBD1,TGCAGTGCTAGTTCACTGGGACAGCTCTCTTACGAGCAGTACTTC,CSASSLGQLSYEQYF
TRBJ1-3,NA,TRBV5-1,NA,TGCGCCAGCAGTACGGGGGCCTCTGGAAACACCATATATTTT,CASSTGASGNTIYF
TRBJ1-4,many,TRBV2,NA,TGTGCCAGCGGCGTGGTAAGGGCTAAGGAAAAACTGTTTTTT,CASGVVRAKEKLFF
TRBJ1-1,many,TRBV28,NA,TGTGCCAGCAGTCCGAAGACAGGTGGCTTGAACACTGAAGCTTTCTTT,CASSPKTGGLNTEAFF
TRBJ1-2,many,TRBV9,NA,TGTGCCAGCAGCGTAGTGGGAGTAGATGGAGGCTACACCTTC,CASSVVGVDGGYTF
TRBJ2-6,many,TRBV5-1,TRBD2,TGCGCCAGCAGTCTAGCGGGGAGCTCTGGGGCCAACGTCCTGACTTTC,CASSLAGSSGANVLTF
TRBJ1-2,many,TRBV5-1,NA,TGCGCCAGCAGCTTAGATACGGGGTCCTATGGCTACACCTTC,CASSLDTGSYGYTF
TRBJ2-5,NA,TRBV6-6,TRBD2,TGTGCCAGCAGTTACTGGGCCCAAGCGGGGGGGAAAGAGACCCAGTACTTC,CASSYWAQAGGKETQYF
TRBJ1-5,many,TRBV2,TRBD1,TGTGCCGTTGGACAGGGGGCTCGGGTTAGCAATCAGCCCCAGCATTTT,CAVGQGARVSNQPQHF
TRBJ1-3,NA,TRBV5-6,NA,TGTGCCAGCACCCGGGTGGGAAACACCATATATTTT,CASTRVGNTIYF
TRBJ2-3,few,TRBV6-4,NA,TGTGCCAGCAGTGTGGAAGGGGGGGCAGATACGCAGTATTTT,CASSVEGGADTQYF
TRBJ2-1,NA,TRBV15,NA,TGTGCCACCAGCAGAGGGGCAGGGGAGTACAATGAGCAGTTCTTC,CATSRGAGEYNEQFF
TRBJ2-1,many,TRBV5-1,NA,TGCGCCACCACAATCGCAGGGGGGGCTCCATACAATGAGCAGTTCTTC,CATTIAGGAPYNEQFF
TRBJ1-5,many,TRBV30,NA,TGTGCCTGGAGGGCGTCTGAGAGCAATCAGCCCCAGCATTTT,CAWRASESNQPQHF
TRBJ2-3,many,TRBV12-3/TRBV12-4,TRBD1,TGTGCCAGCAGTTTTCTTCAGGGGGCTGGTACAGATACGCAGTATTTT,CASSFLQGAGTDTQYF
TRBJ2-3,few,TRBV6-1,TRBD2,TGTGCCAGCAGGGGACTAGCGGGGGGCCACGGTGATGCGCAGTATTTT,CASRGLAGGHGDAQYF
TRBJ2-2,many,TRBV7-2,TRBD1,TGTGCCAGCAACCTACAGGGGGCGCGCGCCGGGGAGCTGTTTTTT,CASNLQGARAGELFF
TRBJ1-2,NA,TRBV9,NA,TGTGCCAGCAGCCCAAGAGACGAGCAGAGCTACACCTTC,CASSPRDEQSYTF
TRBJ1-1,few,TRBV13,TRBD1,TGTGCCAGCAGCCCCCAGATTCGGGACAGGTCCACTGAAGCTTTCTTT,CASSPQIRDRSTEAFF
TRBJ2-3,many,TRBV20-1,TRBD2,TGCAGTGCTAGGACTAGCGGGAGGGATACGCAGTATTTT,CSARTSGRDTQYF
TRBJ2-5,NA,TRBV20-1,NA,TGCAGTGCTACCCACAGGGAGACCCAGTACTTC,CSATHRETQYF
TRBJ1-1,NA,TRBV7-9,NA,TGTGCCAGCAGCTTATTCCTCGGGCAGATATTGGAAGCTTTCTTT,CASSLFLGQILEAFF
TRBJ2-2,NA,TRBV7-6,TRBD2,TGTGCCAGCAGCTTACTCCTACGGGGGGGGACCGGGGAGCTGTTTTTT,CASSLLLRGGTGELFF
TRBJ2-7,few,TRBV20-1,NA,TGCAGTGCTTTGACAGAATTCTCCTACGAGCAGTACTTC,CSALTEFSYEQYF
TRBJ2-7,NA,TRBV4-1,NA,TGCGCCAGCAGCCCGCCCACGGGGGACGAGCAGTACTTC,CASSPPTGDEQYF